This T cell receptor (beta chain) was sequenced in a study of T-cell memory formation after mild COVID-19 (dated by TCRdb to about 2021). General notes on the study: TCR sequence clusters from the two donors were largely donor specific. T-cell clones expanding and contracting after mild COVID-19 in two donors were tracked by longitudinal TCRalpha and TCRbeta repertoire sequencing. Two young, previously healthy adult volunteers made up the cohort, one male and one female. Overall results and qualifications from the work: Contracting CD4+ clones appeared mostly in the CM and EM memory subsets, whereas CD8+ clones were enriched in EMRA. Some responding clones were detected in pre-infection memory, suggesting pre-existing cross-reactive memory T cells joined the SARS-CoV-2 response. Clones contracting from day 15 to 85 had balanced CD4/CD8 phenotypes, while a second wave expanding from day 15 to 37 was biased towards CD4+. Only a couple of mild cases were covered in the study, and larger cohorts including severe cases with pre-infection samples were considered necessary. SARS-CoV-2 specificity was not confirmed for the second-wave clones peaking on day 37.

Sequencing instrument: Illumina NovaSeq 6000. Using 5'RACE with constant-segment primers, TCRalpha and TCRbeta cDNA libraries were constructed, with sample barcodes and unique molecular identifiers added in the process. Trizol reagent was used to extract RNA from every sample. Amplification of the libraries took two PCR steps, and the second step added a second sample barcode plus Illumina TruSeq adapters. Libraries were sequenced on an Illumina NovaSeq with 2 x 150 bp paired-end reads. The source study handled its data this way. Demultiplexing of reads and collapsing into UMI-guided consensus sequences were performed with migec v1.2.7. Using mixcr v2.1.11, UMI consensuses were aligned to TRA and TRB V and J templates and then assembled into clonotypes. A clonotype was counted as expanded or contracted only if both edgeR and NoisET called the change significant, with noise models trained on biological replicates. edgeR calls used a false discovery rate-adjusted p below 0.01 and a log2 fold-change threshold of 1. As an exploratory analysis of dynamics, PCA with hierarchical clustering was applied to max-normalized trajectories of the 1000 most abundant clonotypes. Separately sequenced CD4+ and CD8+ repertoires were used to assign a CD4 or CD8 phenotype to each responding clone. TCRdb redid the processing of the public reads, applying fastp at Q25 and MiXCR, and retained in-frame beta chains. Each entry merges the rows of one CDR3 protein and shows their most common DNA and genes. The authors' filters were not applied to this entry. The sample table holds about 180,000 distinct CDR3 sequences, of which under 20% were seen once. Roughly 3.8% of the sample comes from the top ten.

V has 0 bases trimmed and J has 4 bases trimmed; junction bases matching no gene number 12. Its CDR3 holds 20 amino acids, cysteine through phenylalanine. Of the read, only the CDR3 DNA is kept; its 60 bases are in frame from base 1. For CDR1 and CDR2, the germline V gene lists SGHVS and FQNEAQ. The table lists this clonotype with many counts. This receptor's antigen is unknown. No per-base quality is available; no much larger clone lies one base away. Ficoll-Paque density gradient centrifugation was used to isolate PBMCs. The chain couples TRBV7-8 to TRBJ2-3; the junction holds 14 bases that match TRBD2. The sequence came from a man younger than 35 who had mild COVID-19 (a few samples of this study predate the infection). The sample titles of this study are shuffled in the database, so cell type and time point are left out; the donor was told from shared clones. Sequenced material: PBMCs or a T cell subset sorted from them (not recorded which). The CDR3 region: CASSLALGTSGGPLADTQYF. The DNA sequence is given as TGTGCCAGCAGCTTAGCGCTAGGGACTAGCGGGGGCCCATTAGCAGATACGCAGTATTTT.